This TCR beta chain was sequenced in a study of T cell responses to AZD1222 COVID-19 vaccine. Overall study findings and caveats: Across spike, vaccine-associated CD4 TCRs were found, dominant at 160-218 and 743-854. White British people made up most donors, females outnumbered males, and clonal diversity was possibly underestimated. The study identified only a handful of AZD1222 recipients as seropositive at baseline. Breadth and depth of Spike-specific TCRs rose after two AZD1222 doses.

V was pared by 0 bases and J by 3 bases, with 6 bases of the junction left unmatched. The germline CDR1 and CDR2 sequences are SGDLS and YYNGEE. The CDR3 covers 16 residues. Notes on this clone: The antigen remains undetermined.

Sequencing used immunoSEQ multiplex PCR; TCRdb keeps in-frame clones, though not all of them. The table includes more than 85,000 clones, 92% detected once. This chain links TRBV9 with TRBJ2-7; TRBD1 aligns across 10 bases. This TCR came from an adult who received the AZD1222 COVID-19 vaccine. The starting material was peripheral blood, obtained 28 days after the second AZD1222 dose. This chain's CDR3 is CASSVGGRTGGYEQYF. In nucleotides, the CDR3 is TGTGCCAGCAGCGTAGGCGGACGGACAGGGGGCTACGAGCAGTACTTC. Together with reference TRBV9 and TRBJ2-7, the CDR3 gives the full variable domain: DSGVTQTPKHLITATGQRVTLRCSPRSGDLSVYWYQQSLDQGLQFLIQYYNGEERAKGNILERFSAQQFPDLHSELNLSSLELGDSALYFCASSVGGRTGGYEQYFGPGTRLTVT.